This TCR beta chain was captured in a study of spatial heterogeneity in lung cancer. Study context: Matched bulk RNA-seq yielded a T cell module score, and TCR transcript counts in tumor regions correlated strongly with that score. Study-wide findings and caveats: Counts of expanded alpha and beta TCRs within tumors tracked the tumor nonsynonymous mutation count.

TCRdb reanalysed the 5' RACE reads using MiXCR and keeps one entry per CDR3 protein. The sample holds some 6,500 distinct CDR3 sequences, 3.1% seen once. As for time point: sample taken at primary tumor resection. By its share, this clonotype is medium-sized. Its antigen is not known. CDR1 PRHDT and CDR2 FYEKMQ come from the germline V gene (reference sequence). The CDR3 has 12 amino acids. The germline V and J ends were trimmed by 0 bases and 5 bases, with 2 bases remaining between them. V gene TRBV13 combines with J gene TRBJ2-1, with D hard to call. The material was lung tumor tissue, obtained at surgery. The clonotype comes from a male donor with early-stage non-small cell lung cancer. The CDR3 nucleotides are TGTGCCAGCAGCTTAGGAAACAATGAGCAGTTCTTC. Translated, it gives CASSLGNNEQFF. The full variable domain, in which reference TRBV13 and TRBJ2-1 provide the parts outside the CDR3, is AAGVIQSPRHLIKEKRETATLKCYPIPRHDTVYWYQQGPGQDPQFLISFYEKMQSDKGSIPDRFSAQQFSDYHSELNMSSLELGDSALYFCASSLGNNEQFFGPGTRLTVL.